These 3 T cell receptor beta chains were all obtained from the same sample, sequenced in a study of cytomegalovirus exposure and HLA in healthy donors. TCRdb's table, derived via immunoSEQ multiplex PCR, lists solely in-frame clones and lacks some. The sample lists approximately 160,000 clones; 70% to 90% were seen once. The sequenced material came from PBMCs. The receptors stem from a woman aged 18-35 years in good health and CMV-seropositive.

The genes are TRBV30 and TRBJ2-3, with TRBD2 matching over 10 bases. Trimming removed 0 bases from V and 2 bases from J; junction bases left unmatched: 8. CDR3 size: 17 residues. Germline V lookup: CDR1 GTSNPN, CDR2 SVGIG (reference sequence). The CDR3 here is CAWSVYVAGGTTDTQYF. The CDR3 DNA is TGTGCCTGGAGTGTTTACGTAGCGGGAGGCACCACAGATACGCAGTATTTT. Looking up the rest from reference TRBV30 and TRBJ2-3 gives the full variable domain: SQTIHQWPATLVQPVGSPLSLECTVEGTSNPNLYWYRQAAGRGLQLLFYSVGIGQISSEVPQNLSASRPQDRQFILSSKKLLLSDSGFYLCAWSVYVAGGTTDTQYFGPGTRLTVL.

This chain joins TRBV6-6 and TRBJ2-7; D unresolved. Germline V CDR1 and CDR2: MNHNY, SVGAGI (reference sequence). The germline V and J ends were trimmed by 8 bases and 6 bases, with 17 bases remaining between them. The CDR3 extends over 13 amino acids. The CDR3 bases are TGTGCCAGCGTAGACCCTAGTCTGGTCGAGCAGTACTTC. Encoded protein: CASVDPSLVEQYF.

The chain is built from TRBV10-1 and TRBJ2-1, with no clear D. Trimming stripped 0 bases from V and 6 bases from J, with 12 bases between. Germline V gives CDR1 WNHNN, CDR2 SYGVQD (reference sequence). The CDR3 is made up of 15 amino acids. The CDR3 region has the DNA TGCGCCAGCAGTGAGTCTCTGGGCGCCATCAATGAGCAGTTCTTC. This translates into CASSESLGAINEQFF.